This T cell receptor beta chain was sequenced in a study of blood T cell repertoires in COVID-19 (dated by TCRdb to the early 2020s). As for the study more broadly: Samples from collaborators originated in the United States, Italy and Spain and spanned both the acute and convalescent phases of COVID-19. The dataset comprised deeply sampled blood TCRbeta repertoires from subjects exposed to, actively infected with, or recovered from COVID-19. Samples came from the ongoing ImmuneRACE study (first 160 participants) plus 1,254 subjects from 6 global collaborators. The prospective study material was composed of cDNA or gDNA derived from T cells, B-cell-depleted T cells, or PBMCs. The repertoires were released in a freely available public database meant as a resource for research on the immune response to SARS-CoV-2. Where available, HLA class I and class II types were obtained from metadata supplied by the sample provider rather than from assay-based typing. The sample metadata nearly always contained a de-identified subject ID, COVID-19 status, age in years and sex.

In the prospective study, participants were roughly 18 to 100 years old, resided in fewer than 25 geographic areas of the United States, and were enrolled through a virtual design. In the prospective study, participants were assigned to cohorts based on the clinical history participants reported in a screening survey and a study questionnaire. Recovered participants in ImmuneRACE Cohort 3 were defined as having two consecutive negative NP/OP PCR tests, clearance from a healthcare professional, or resolution of symptoms. Mobile phlebotomists in the prospective study collected whole blood, serum and a nasopharyngeal or oropharyngeal swab from every participant. Additional blood draws and questionnaires over an approximately two-month period could optionally be provided by prospective study participants. Prospective study blood samples were shipped either frozen or at room temperature before DNA extraction.

Regarding this clone: Its antigen target is currently unknown. One base away there is no much larger clone; base qualities are not given.

The germline V gene (reference sequence) sets CDR1 to LNHDA and CDR2 to SQIVND. Spanning cysteine to phenylalanine, the CDR3 consists of 16 amino acids. Only CDR3 DNA remains: 48 bases, in frame from the first base. V loses 3 bases of germline sequence and J loses 9 bases, and the interval between the two ends is 21 bases. Study-wide findings and limitations: The quantity of clinical and demographic metadata differed by source and by participant and was supplied without curation.

The immunoSEQ Assay, a bias-controlled multiplex PCR, was used to amplify TCRbeta CDR3 regions from genomic DNA. Per the original workflow: The number of nucleated cells in each sample was estimated by amplification of reference gene primers within the assay. Sequence reads were collapsed and filtered to measure the absolute abundance of every unique TCRbeta CDR3 rearrangement. For each sample, productive Simpson clonality was calculated as the square root of Simpson's diversity index across productive rearrangements. As stored in TCRdb, this immuneACCESS dataset retains in-frame rearrangements with V and J assigned. A fraction of the clones does not appear; measured against another copy, unresolved V genes explain less than half of the discrepancy, and the remainder lacks a known reason. V and J calls and clone size are as listed in that table; D and trimming were resolved from the DNA. The sample table shows hundreds of thousands of clones, and 88% are seen once. The top ten constitute approximately 1% of the sample.

The rearranged chain carries TRBV19 and TRBJ1-5, with the D gene not confidently named. This TCR came from a woman aged 25-40 years who had recovered from COVID-19. The material sequenced was PBMCs or T cells enriched from blood (not recorded which). The CDR3 is CASSIVRGFPLRPQHF. The nucleotide sequence reads TGTGCCAGTAGTATCGTTCGGGGATTCCCTTTGCGGCCCCAGCATTTT.